This TCR beta chain was captured by sequencing in a study of T cell clusters in autoimmune cytopenias. Whole-study context: The median distinct TRB clonotype count was fewer than 3,000 per sample, from a median approximately 51,000 reads.

This clonotype is identified as medium-sized from frequency. TRB rearrangements were amplified by touch-down multiplex PCR with mixed TRB-A/B primers. TCRdb reprocessed the multiplex PCR reads and stores each CDR3 protein as one record, lacking DNA. The table for this sample gives approximately 7,600 distinct CDR3 sequences. The germline CDR1 and CDR2 sequences are SQVTM and ANQGSEA. The CDR3 extends over 17 amino acids. TRB was amplified from about 270 ng of peripheral blood genomic DNA per sample. The rearrangement uses TRBV29-1 and TRBJ2-3; lacking DNA, the TRBD2 call made by TCRdb goes unchecked. Sample: peripheral blood. This receptor was identified in a human donor with an autoimmune cytopenia or autoimmune hepatitis (not recorded which). CDR3 protein: CSVDPYPTKTSTDTQYF.